A selection of T cell receptor beta chains follows, all from one sample in a study of blood T cell repertoires in COVID-19. The repertoire was sequenced with immunoSEQ multiplex PCR; TCRdb's copy has only in-frame clones and lacks some. The repertoire consists of 150,000 to 200,000 clones, with 83% occurring once and the leading ten covering 6% to 8.5%. The sample was peripheral blood. The receptors derive from a woman in her sixties or seventies with COVID-19, enrolled during active disease. CDR3s include the opening cysteine and the closing phenylalanine or tryptophan. D genes are given only for firm matches. Not all rows give a size; the values are once, few, many and, for expanded clones, a class.

v_call	d_call	j_call	clone_size	cdr3_aa	cdr3_nt
TRBV6-5	TRBD2	TRBJ2-3	-	CASRGSGSGSQYF	TGTGCCAGCAGGGGTAGCGGGAGTGGATCGCAGTATTTT
TRBV5-4	TRBD1	TRBJ2-1	-	CASSRPDRIYNEQFF	TGTGCCAGCAGCCGTCCGGACAGGATTTACAATGAGCAGTTCTTC
TRBV12-3/TRBV12-4	-	TRBJ2-5	-	CASSTRETQYF	TGTGCCAGCAGTACCAGGGAGACCCAGTACTTC
TRBV10-2	TRBD2	TRBJ2-1	-	CASSVFGLAGVNEQFF	TGCGCCAGCAGTGTATTCGGACTAGCGGGAGTAAATGAGCAGTTCTTC
TRBV29-1	TRBD2	TRBJ2-1	-	CSAVRAGDIDEQFF	TGCAGCGCCGTCCGGGCGGGAGATATCGATGAGCAGTTCTTC
TRBV30	-	TRBJ1-1	-	CAWRDTGYTEAFF	TGTGCCTGGAGGGACACAGGGTACACTGAAGCTTTCTTT
TRBV7-3	-	TRBJ2-2	-	CASSLRGGGELFF	TGTGCCAGCAGCTTGCGGGGTGGCGGGGAGCTGTTTTTT
TRBV24-1	-	TRBJ2-7	once	CATSSTRAGGRYEQYF	TGTGCCACCAGTTCTACGCGGGCAGGCGGACGGTACGAGCAGTACTTC
TRBV29-1	TRBD1	TRBJ1-2	-	CSAETGTGNNYGYTF	TGCAGCGCTGAGACGGGGACAGGGAATAACTATGGCTACACCTTC
TRBV3-1/TRBV3-2	TRBD1	TRBJ1-4	-	CASSQDRETGWEKLFF	TGTGCCAGCAGCCAAGATCGTGAGACAGGGTGGGAAAAACTGTTTTTT
TRBV5-4	TRBD2	TRBJ2-3	-	CASSLGLADFSTDTQYF	TGTGCCAGCAGCTTGGGACTAGCGGATTTTAGCACAGATACGCAGTATTTT
TRBV7-2	-	TRBJ1-3	-	CASSLAGNTIYF	TGTGCCAGCAGCTTGGCCGGAAACACCATATATTTT
TRBV21-1	-	TRBJ1-1	-	CASSKAETGFYTEAFF	TGTGCCAGCAGCAAAGCGGAGACAGGATTCTACACTGAAGCTTTCTTT
TRBV27	-	TRBJ1-6	-	CASSSRTVYNSPLHF	TGTGCCAGCAGTTCCAGGACAGTCTATAATTCACCCCTCCACTTT
TRBV28	-	TRBJ2-7	-	CASGQYSYEQYF	TGTGCCAGCGGACAGTACTCCTACGAGCAGTACTTC
TRBV7-8	-	TRBJ2-7	-	CASSLVSWGTYEQYF	TGTGCCAGCAGCTTAGTGTCGTGGGGGACATACGAGCAGTACTTC
TRBV6-2/TRBV6-3	TRBD2	TRBJ2-3	-	CASSYGLAGLSTDTQYF	TGTGCCAGCAGTTACGGGCTAGCGGGGTTGAGCACAGATACGCAGTATTTT
TRBV5-4	TRBD2	TRBJ2-1	-	CASSSTSGSYNEQFF	TGTGCCAGCAGCTCTACTAGCGGCTCCTACAATGAGCAGTTCTTC
TRBV28	TRBD1	TRBJ1-2	-	CASSLGQYYGYTF	TGTGCCAGCAGTCTGGGACAGTACTATGGCTACACCTTC